These 8 T cell receptor beta chains share one sample of origin, sequenced in a study of blood T cell repertoires in COVID-19. The repertoire was sequenced with immunoSEQ multiplex PCR; TCRdb's copy has only in-frame clones and lacks some. The sample lists about 380,000 clones, roughly nine tenths seen once, with more than 0.95% in the top ten. Sequencing input: peripheral blood. These receptors were obtained from a middle-aged man with acute or convalescent COVID-19.

This clone was picked up one time. The chain links TRBV19 to TRBJ1-5; no definite D call. Germline loops: CDR1 LNHDA, CDR2 SQIVND (reference sequence). Between the trimmed V and J ends, which lost 8 bases and 6 bases, there was a span of 11 bases. There are 12 residues in the CDR3. The CDR3 sequence: CASAMRRQPQHF. As DNA, the CDR3 is TGTGCCAGTGCCATGCGGCGTCAGCCCCAGCATTTT.

The V call is TRBV28, the J call TRBJ1-3; 7 positions agree with TRBD1. CDR3 length: 17 amino acids. The V gene's germline CDR1 is MDHEN and CDR2 SYDVKM. The trim removed 3 bases at V and 0 bases at J, leaving 8 bases unmatched. CDR3 bases: TGTGCCAGCAGTTTTCTTGGAGGGGGCGGCTCTGGAAACACCATATATTTT. This sequence encodes CASSFLGGGGSGNTIYF.

The chain joins TRBV28 to TRBJ1-5, with 7 bases fitting TRBD1. After removal of 7 bases from V and 0 bases from J, the junction contained 9 bases not matched to a gene. CDR1 is MDHEN and CDR2 is SYDVKM in the germline V gene. This CDR3 comprises 16 residues. This CDR3 is CASIPTGANSNQPQHF. Written as DNA, the CDR3 is TGTGCCAGCATCCCAACAGGGGCAAATAGCAATCAGCCCCAGCATTTT.

The V call is TRBV3-1 (or the pseudogene TRBV3-2), the J call TRBJ1-3, with 8 bases identical to TRBD1. This CDR3 is built from 14 residues. Germline lookup yields CDR1 LGHDT and CDR2 YNNKEL (reference sequence). The junction had 8 bases not matched to a gene; V was cut back by 5 bases and J by 8 bases. CDR3 nucleotide sequence: TGTGCCAGCAGCTTTTCGGACAGGGTAGACACCATATATTTT. Translation gives CASSFSDRVDTIYF.

This sequence joins TRBV27 and TRBJ1-2; TRBD1 might be the D (6 bases). Looked up from germline, CDR1 is MNHEY and CDR2 is SMNVEV (reference sequence). This CDR3 has 15 amino acids. The germline V and J ends were trimmed by 2 bases and 4 bases, with 14 bases remaining between them. Written as DNA, the CDR3 is TGTGCCAGCAGTTTAACCTACAGGGCCCCCTATGGCTACACCTTC. Its translation is CASSLTYRAPYGYTF.

This chain connects TRBV6-5 to TRBJ2-3, with D possibly being TRBD2 (6 bases). Germline V lookup: CDR1 MNHEY, CDR2 SVGAGI. V lost 4 bases to trimming and J lost 1 base, with 9 bases between them. This CDR3 contains 14 residues. The CDR3 sequence: CASSSGLGTDTQYF. In nucleotides, the CDR3 is TGTGCCAGCAGTTCGGGACTTGGCACAGATACGCAGTATTTT.

V is TRBV2 and J is TRBJ1-2; D may be TRBD1 (5 bases). Germline CDR1 and CDR2: SNHLY and FYNNEI. Trimming removed 6 bases from V and 4 bases from J, with 9 bases in between. This CDR3 spans 12 amino acids. CDR3 DNA: TGTGCCAGCAGCAGGGAGGGCTATGGCTACACCTTC. This encodes CASSREGYGYTF.

The chain couples TRBV5-1 to TRBJ1-2, with 9 positions matching TRBD1. Germline loops: CDR1 SGHRS, CDR2 YFSETQ. The trim removed 1 base at V and 4 bases at J, leaving 17 bases unmatched. The CDR3 length is 19 residues. The CDR3: CASSLYVERTGENPYGYTF. The CDR3 DNA follows: TGCGCCAGCAGCTTGTACGTGGAACGGACAGGGGAGAATCCCTATGGCTACACCTTC.